The clone carrying this T cell receptor beta chain came up once. Nashville, Tennessee was home to all donors, each a Caucasian adult. An even split of each subset's genomic DNA across several immunoSEQ plates was performed. Loaded into unsorted PBMC replicate PCRs was roughly 300 ng DNA, about 30,000 T cell genomes. Profiled with immunoSEQ multiplex PCR; TCRdb holds only in-frame clones, not every one. The sample consists of fewer than 550,000 clones, approximately 79% of them appearing once. This sample is drawn from a study of shared clonotypes between healthy human individuals. The CDR3 sequence is 11 residues long. Germline-derived CDR1 and CDR2 are GTSNPN and SVGIG (reference sequence).

What was sequenced was PBMCs. The source of this sequence is a woman in her thirties or forties in good health. Some clones in this sample may be carry-over from other donors' samples. The chain combines TRBV30 with TRBJ2-5; D gene ambiguous. The J call could be wrong; TRBJ2-7 is a better fit for the DNA end. The CDR3 region has the DNA TGTGCCTGGGGCTCATCCTACGAGCAGTACTTC. Amino acid sequence: CAWGSSYEQYF.